These T cell receptor beta chains were read from a single sample in a study of blood T cells in healthy people across ages. TCRdb re-called the 5' RACE reads through MiXCR, storing one row per CDR3 protein. The table includes about 1.5 million distinct CDR3 sequences, around 40% detected once. The specimen was blood. These TCRs come from a woman aged 18-35 years in good health. Each CDR3 is given with its conserved first and last residue. A D gene is named only where the DNA matches it firmly. Size tells how often a clone was seen (once, few, many) or the class of an expanded clone, and some rows leave it out.

j_call v_call cdr3_length d_call clone_size cdr3_aa cdr3_nt
TRBJ2-1 TRBV5-1 13 - few CASSLALAGEQFF TGCGCCAGCAGCTTGGCCCTAGCAGGTGAGCAGTTCTTC
TRBJ1-6 TRBV7-2 13 - - CASSPDNYSPLHF TGTGCCAGCAGCCCAGACAATTATTCACCCCTCCACTTT
TRBJ1-1 TRBV29-1 12 - - CSVDLDNTEAFF TGCAGCGTTGATTTAGACAACACTGAAGCTTTCTTT
TRBJ2-1 TRBV24-1 14 TRBD2 - CATSDANDGGEQFF TGTGCCACCAGTGATGCTAACGACGGGGGGGAGCAGTTCTTC
TRBJ1-5 TRBV5-1 14 - - CASSFGQPKSTQHF TGCGCCAGCAGCTTCGGACAACCAAAAAGCACCCAGCATTTT
TRBJ2-1 TRBV7-9 16 TRBD2 - CASSIGLAGSYNEQFF TGTGCCAGCAGCATCGGACTAGCGGGGTCCTACAATGAGCAGTTCTTC
TRBJ2-7 TRBV9 12 TRBD1 - CASSSWDSEQYF TGTGCCAGCAGCTCCTGGGACAGTGAGCAGTACTTC
TRBJ2-5 TRBV30 14 - few CAWSVLLGKETQYF TGTGCCTGGAGTGTACTGTTGGGTAAAGAGACCCAGTACTTC
TRBJ2-1 TRBV20-1 14 - few CSAGTWGSYNEQFF TGCAGTGCTGGTACGTGGGGCTCCTACAATGAGCAGTTCTTC
TRBJ2-7 TRBV7-2 15 - - CASSPSRRYSYEQYF TGTGCCAGCAGCCCGAGCCGGAGATACTCCTACGAGCAGTACTTC
TRBJ2-5 TRBV28 11 TRBD2 few CATRYAGEQYF TGTGCCACCCGGTACGCGGGGGAGCAGTACTTC
TRBJ1-6 TRBV20-1 12 TRBD1 few CSARGDSGIRHF TGCAGTGCTAGAGGGGACAGCGGAATTCGCCACTTT
TRBJ2-7 TRBV30 14 - - CAWRVGAGSYEQYF TGTGCCTGGAGGGTCGGGGCCGGGAGCTACGAGCAGTACTTC
TRBJ2-7 TRBV6-5 14 - - CASRPPGAVHERYF TGTGCCAGCAGGCCCCCCGGGGCCGTACACGAGCGGTACTTC
TRBJ2-1 TRBV20-1 15 - - CSARPRNTINNEQFF TGCAGTGCTAGACCCAGAAACACGATTAACAATGAGCAGTTCTTC
TRBJ2-1 TRBV12-3/TRBV12-4 14 - - CASSIVALGNEQFF TGTGCCAGCAGCATCGTAGCACTAGGCAATGAGCAGTTCTTC
TRBJ2-1 TRBV6-2/TRBV6-3 16 - - CASTESLGPFYNEQFF TGTGCCAGCACCGAATCCCTCGGACCGTTCTACAATGAGCAGTTCTTC
TRBJ2-3 TRBV4-1 15 - - CASSQVVRITDTQYF TGCGCCAGCAGCCAAGTTGTCCGAATCACAGATACGCAGTATTTT
TRBJ2-1 TRBV7-2 14 - - CASSSAPSLGEQFF TGTGCCAGCAGTTCCGCCCCCTCCCTAGGTGAGCAGTTCTTC
TRBJ1-2 TRBV12-3/TRBV12-4 13 - few CASRNTGSGGYTF TGTGCCAGCAGGAATACAGGTTCTGGGGGCTACACCTTC
TRBJ2-2 TRBV12-3/TRBV12-4 13 TRBD1 - CASTDRVAGELFF TGTGCCAGCACAGACAGGGTAGCCGGGGAGCTGTTTTTT
TRBJ2-1 TRBV28 14 TRBD2 few CASSLGTIQNEQFF TGTGCCAGCAGTTTGGGGACTATTCAGAATGAGCAGTTCTTC
TRBJ2-1 TRBV29-1 14 TRBD1 - CSVVRDSFYNEQFF TGCAGCGTTGTCCGGGACAGCTTTTACAATGAGCAGTTCTTC
TRBJ2-4 TRBV20-1 19 TRBD1 - CSARVWRTGPSGPKNIQYF TGCAGTGCTAGGGTTTGGAGGACAGGGCCATCCGGGCCCAAAAACATTCAGTACTTC
TRBJ2-3 TRBV4-1 14 - many CASSQGSTGDTQYF TGCGCCAGCAGCCAAGGGTCGACCGGCGATACGCAGTATTTT
TRBJ1-4 TRBV2 13 - - CASSGVGNEKLFF TGTGCCAGCAGTGGCGTGGGTAATGAAAAACTGTTTTTT
TRBJ1-2 TRBV28 12 TRBD1 - CASKTGPEGYTF TGTGCCAGCAAGACAGGGCCCGAGGGCTACACCTTC
TRBJ1-2 TRBV6-2/TRBV6-3 16 TRBD1 few CASSYSIRTGRHGYTF TGTGCCAGCAGTTACTCGATTCGGACAGGGCGCCATGGCTACACCTTC
TRBJ1-5 TRBV12-3/TRBV12-4 15 - - CASSPGIRDDQPQHF TGTGCCAGCAGCCCCGGGATACGGGATGATCAGCCCCAGCATTTT
TRBJ1-6 TRBV20-1 14 - - CSAGARISNSPLHF TGCAGTGCTGGGGCCCGGATCTCTAATTCACCCCTCCACTTT
TRBJ2-7 TRBV11-2 14 - - CASSLGVSYNEQYF TGTGCCAGCAGCTTAGGGGTTTCCTACAATGAGCAGTACTTC
TRBJ2-7 TRBV20-1 15 - few CSARAAMDSFYEQYF TGCAGTGCTAGAGCTGCGATGGACAGTTTCTACGAGCAGTACTTC
TRBJ2-5 TRBV25-1 15 - once CASSEAVGRGETQYF TGTGCCAGCAGTGAAGCCGTTGGCAGAGGAGAGACCCAGTACTTC
TRBJ1-1 TRBV4-2 15 TRBD1 - CASSQPGQMNTEAFF TGTGCCAGCAGCCAACCGGGACAGATGAACACTGAAGCTTTCTTT
TRBJ2-1 TRBV27 13 - - CASSVSRGNEQFF TGTGCCAGCAGTGTCTCCAGGGGAAATGAGCAGTTCTTC
TRBJ2-3 TRBV11-2 16 TRBD1 - CASSARRTGDTDTQYF TGTGCCAGCAGCGCTCGGAGGACAGGCGATACAGATACGCAGTATTTT
TRBJ2-7 TRBV27 13 - - CASSLSVLGQQYF TGTGCCAGCAGTTTATCGGTGCTGGGACAGCAGTACTTC
TRBJ1-5 TRBV7-8 17 TRBD1 - CASSLVPGQGAKQPQHF TGTGCCAGCAGCTTAGTTCCGGGACAGGGGGCCAAGCAGCCCCAGCATTTT
TRBJ1-1 TRBV21-1 15 - - CASSTDRDRETEAFF TGTGCCAGCAGCACCGACCGGGACAGGGAGACTGAAGCTTTCTTT
TRBJ2-7 TRBV20-1 15 - - CSAKILDSSYNEQYF TGCAGTGCCAAGATACTAGATAGCTCCTACAATGAGCAGTACTTC
TRBJ2-1 TRBV3-1 16 TRBD2 - CASSWASSGGVDEQFF TGTGCCAGCAGCTGGGCCTCTAGCGGGGGGGTCGATGAGCAGTTCTTC